This T cell receptor (beta chain) was recovered during a study of shared T cell receptors in the human thymus. Here immunoSEQ multiplex PCR was the method, and the copy in TCRdb shows in-frame clones only, minus some. Counted here are about 710,000 clones, more than 70% occurring once; the ten biggest clones make up about 0.0094%. The CDR3 length is 14 residues. The germline V gene has CDR1 SGHNT and CDR2 YENEEA. Trimming removed 2 bases at V and 2 bases at J, with 7 bases between. These data were also filed under a second study, of human thymus T cells. This second study notes: The people who donated were healthy Finnish babies having corrective surgery for congenital heart defects. Corrective cardiac operations yielded the resected thymus tissue. Within thymic and blood repertoires, V and J gene usage appeared to be biased. Highly overlapping thymic repertoires in unrelated individuals were reported by related research.

This clonotype was obtained from a boy under three years old with a congenital heart defect. The material sequenced was thymocytes. V gene TRBV11-3 combines with J gene TRBJ2-1; D is ambiguous. The CDR3: CASSLSTAYNEQFF. CDR3 coding DNA: TGTGCCAGCAGCTTATCAACAGCCTACAATGAGCAGTTCTTC.